The 27 T cell receptor beta chains presented below share a single source sample, sequenced in a study of identical twins. TCRdb re-derived calls from the 5' RACE reads in MiXCR, one entry per CDR3 protein. The table shows some 630,000 distinct CDR3 sequences, with roughly 7.1% occurring only once. These data were likewise used in another study, on yellow fever vaccine responses in identical twins.

Sequencing used PBMCs. These receptors all come from a woman under 30 in good health.

This clonotype appeared a few times. The chain has TRBV4-1 and TRBJ2-1; 7 bases map to TRBD2. The germline CDR1 and CDR2 sequences are MGHRA and YSYEKL. The CDR3 has 15 amino acids. J was trimmed by 2 bases and V by 2 bases; bases with no gene match: 3. As DNA, the CDR3 is TGCGCCAGCAGCCAACTAGCGGTCGCCTACAATGAGCAGTTCTTC. This translates into CASSQLAVAYNEQFF.

The chain couples TRBV5-5 to TRBJ2-7; TRBD1 is a possible D gene (5 bases). Trimming pared 2 bases from V and 3 bases from J, leaving 18 bases between. The CDR3 sequence is 16 residues long. Per germline, CDR1 SGHKS and CDR2 YYEKEE (reference sequence). CDR3 bases: TGTGCCAGCAGCTTTCCCCTCCGGCAGGGCCACTACGAGCAGTACTTC. Encoded protein: CASSFPLRQGHYEQYF.

The J gene is TRBJ2-7, the V gene TRBV27; TRBD1 matches 7 bases. CDR1 and CDR2 from the germline V gene are MNHEY and SMNVEV (reference sequence). Trimming cost V 4 bases and J 2 bases; bases outside gene matches: 11. The CDR3 runs to 16 residues. Here the CDR3 DNA reads TGTGCCAGCAGTTCCCGCGGACAGGCAGTGGCCTACGAGCAGTACTTC. Its translation: CASSSRGQAVAYEQYF.

In its sample, this clonotype was seen many times. This chain connects TRBV10-3 to TRBJ2-3; no reliable D call. Trimming left V 2 bases short and J 8 bases short, with 8 bases between. The V gene's germline CDR1 is ENHRY and CDR2 SYGVKD. The CDR3 covers 12 residues. The CDR3, as DNA: TGTGCCATCAGTGAGAACCCTAGTACGCAGTATTTT. This sequence encodes CAISENPSTQYF.

On this clonotype: A read error may explain this, as a much larger clone is one base away. This chain uses TRBV10-3 with TRBJ2-5; no clear D gene. CDR3 length equals 13 residues. Trimming left V 5 bases short and J 3 bases short, with 10 bases between. Germline CDR1 and CDR2: ENHRY and SYGVKD. The CDR3 nucleotides are TGTGCCATCAGTAAGAACCGGAAAGAGACCCAGTACTTC. This encodes CAISKNRKETQYF.

This clonotype was detected a few times. The rearrangement uses TRBV7-2 and TRBJ2-2; 7 positions agree with TRBD1. The CDR3 contains 17 residues. The junction had 13 bases not matched to a gene; V was cut back by 5 bases and J by 4 bases. Germline V lookup: CDR1 SGHTA, CDR2 FQGNSA. The CDR3 DNA sequence: TGTGCCAGCAGCCCCGGGACAGCGGCGGCGGGCACCGGGGAGCTGTTTTTT. Translated: CASSPGTAAAGTGELFF.

The chain is built from TRBV3-1 and TRBJ1-1; D unresolved. This CDR3 is 14 amino acids long. Trimming cost V 2 bases and J 1 base, with 8 bases left between them. Germline loops: CDR1 LGHDT, CDR2 YNNKEL (reference sequence). The CDR3 sequence: CASSQRVENTEAFF. CDR3 bases: TGTGCCAGCAGCCAACGGGTCGAGAACACTGAAGCTTTCTTT.

This clonotype was observed many times. This chain links TRBV12-3 or TRBV12-4 with TRBJ2-2; D might be TRBD1 (5 bases). With 3 bases removed from V and 5 bases from J, the gap between germline ends came to 13 bases. The CDR3 contains 15 residues. The CDR3 nucleotides read TGTGCCAGCAGTTTTAGTCCTGGGGCAACCGGGGAGCTGTTTTTT. Protein sequence: CASSFSPGATGELFF.

This clonotype was counted a few times. The chain links TRBV20-1 to TRBJ1-2; D is unresolved. Trimming stripped 0 bases from V and 8 bases from J, with 13 bases between. Germline CDR1 and CDR2: DFQATT and SNEGSKA (reference sequence). The CDR3 totals 13 residues. For the CDR3, the DNA is TGCAGTGCTAGAGATAACAGCCTACAGGGCTACACCTTC. This encodes CSARDNSLQGYTF.

The chain carries TRBV28 and TRBJ1-5, with D tentatively TRBD1 (6 bases). Trimming took 4 bases from V and 4 from J, leaving 11 bases between them. This CDR3 comprises 14 residues. CDR1 is MDHEN, CDR2 SYDVKM, per germline. The DNA of the CDR3 is TGTGCCAGCAGTTACAGGGTGAGGAATCAGCCCCAGCATTTT. Amino acids: CASSYRVRNQPQHF.

This clonotype has more than one count but fewer than ten. The J gene is TRBJ2-1, the V gene TRBV20-1; 13 bases match TRBD2. Losses at the gene ends were 7 bases for V and 5 bases for J; bases not matched to a gene: 11. Germline CDR1 and CDR2: DFQATT and SNEGSKA (reference sequence). The CDR3 is made up of 16 amino acids. CDR3 sequence (DNA): TGCAGTGGAAGGAGGACTAGCGGGAGATGGGACAATGAGCAGTTCTTC. This codes for CSGRRTSGRWDNEQFF.

This clonotype was seen a handful of times. This chain uses TRBV2 with TRBJ2-7; 8 bases agree with TRBD1. Germline V gene sequence: CDR1 SNHLY, CDR2 FYNNEI. With V trimmed by 11 bases and J by 0 bases, 21 bases remained unmatched. The length of the CDR3 is 18 residues. The CDR3 protein is CAFSSPNSTGVSSYEQYV. The DNA of the CDR3 is TGTGCCTTCAGTTCACCCAACTCGACAGGGGTGAGCTCCTACGAGCAGTACGTC.

This clonotype was recorded a few times. The chain combines TRBV10-3 with TRBJ2-1; D is possibly TRBD2 (6 bases). The V end lost 3 bases, the J end lost 5 bases, and 29 bases lay between the germline ends. The CDR3 covers 20 residues. Per the germline V gene, CDR1 is ENHRY and CDR2 is SYGVKD. The CDR3 loop is CAISDPRERSTRDANNEQFF. For the CDR3, the DNA is TGTGCCATCAGTGACCCCCGGGAGCGTTCTACAAGGGACGCTAACAATGAGCAGTTCTTC.

The chain has TRBV2 and TRBJ2-7; TRBD2 matches at 7 bases. The CDR3 length is 14 residues. Trimming removed 4 bases from V and 9 bases from J; junction bases left unmatched: 12. Germline V CDR1 and CDR2: SNHLY, FYNNEI. CDR3 in DNA: TGTGCCAGCAGTGTGGGGGAGGGCAGTAGACGGCAGTACTTC. Translating it yields CASSVGEGSRRQYF.

In this sample, this clonotype turned up a few times. The rearrangement joins TRBV12-3 or TRBV12-4 to TRBJ1-6; TRBD1 matches 8 bases. This CDR3 has 15 amino acids. J lost 9 bases, V lost 3 bases, and 7 bases had no gene match. The DNA of the CDR3 is TGTGCCAGCAGTTTTTACAGGGGGGATGGTTCACCCCTCCACTTT. Amino acids: CASSFYRGDGSPLHF.

This clonotype came up a few times. The J gene is TRBJ2-4, the V gene TRBV6-5; tentatively, D is TRBD2 (6 bases). The ends were cut back, 0 bases at V and 2 bases at J, with 14 bases in the middle. Germline CDR1 MNHEY, CDR2 SVGAGI. CDR3 length equals 17 residues. This chain's CDR3 is CASSYSWRDGTKNIQYF. The CDR3, as DNA: TGTGCCAGCAGTTACTCGTGGAGGGATGGAACCAAAAACATTCAGTACTTC.

The chain has TRBV7-6 and TRBJ2-1; 8 bases fit TRBD2. CDR1 is SGHVS and CDR2 is FNYEAQ in the germline V gene. The CDR3 extends over 15 amino acids. The junction had 7 bases not matched to a gene; V was cut back by 6 bases and J by 3 bases. The CDR3 loop reads CASSPSGSGYNEQFF. The DNA for the CDR3 is TGTGCCAGCAGTCCCAGCGGGAGTGGCTACAATGAGCAGTTCTTC.

The chain couples TRBV29-1 to TRBJ2-1, with 7 positions matching TRBD2. The CDR3 has 16 residues. Germline assignment: CDR1 SQVTM and CDR2 ANQGSEA. V was clipped by 1 base and J by 2 bases; unmatched bases: 8. CDR3 residues: CSVEARGGLTYNEQFF. In nucleotides, the CDR3 is TGCAGCGTTGAAGCACGCGGGGGTTTGACCTACAATGAGCAGTTCTTC.

The sample holds many counts of this clonotype. The chain has TRBV20-1 and TRBJ1-2; D perhaps matches TRBD1 (6 bases). The CDR3 consists of 16 residues. Germline CDR1 is DFQATT and CDR2 is SNEGSKA (reference sequence). Between the trimmed V and J ends, which lost 3 bases and 8 bases, there was a span of 25 bases. The CDR3 region is CSASEIPIGQGRGYTF. In DNA, the CDR3 is TGCAGTGCTAGCGAGATCCCCATCGGGCAGGGGAGAGGCTACACCTTC.

In its sample, this clonotype was seen many times. V usage is TRBV5-1 and J usage is TRBJ1-1, with D uncertain. V was pared by 0 bases and J by 1 base, with 10 bases between. Germline lookup yields CDR1 SGHRS and CDR2 YFSETQ. The CDR3 is 15 amino acids. The CDR3 here is CASSLVGFENTEAFF. The CDR3 DNA reads TGCGCCAGCAGCTTGGTAGGTTTCGAGAACACTGAAGCTTTCTTT.

With regard to this clonotype: The germline gene is not matched at one end of the junction; a read error may be the cause. The chain carries TRBV6-1 and TRBJ2-1, with D possibly TRBD1 on 6 matching bases. CDR1 MNHNS and CDR2 SASEGT come from the germline V gene. The CDR3 contains 16 residues. The CDR3 coding sequence is TGTGCCAGCAGCGCCCGACAGGAGTTCTATTACATTGAGCAGTTCTTC. This gives the protein CASSARQEFYYIEQFF.

This clonotype was recorded at least ten times. This chain connects TRBV6-5 to TRBJ1-6; D perhaps matches TRBD1 (5 bases). The V gene's germline CDR1 is MNHEY and CDR2 SVGAGI. Deletions cut 2 bases from V and 3 bases from J, with 11 bases between. The CDR3 length is 16 residues. The CDR3 reads CASSYRRGDYNSPLHF. DNA for the CDR3: TGTGCCAGCAGTTACAGAAGGGGAGACTATAATTCACCCCTCCACTTT.

This clonotype was counted ten times or more. The genes are TRBV5-1 and TRBJ1-2; TRBD1 matches at 9 bases. This CDR3 spans 18 amino acids. Germline CDR1 is SGHRS and CDR2 is YFSETQ. Trimming took 4 bases from V and 5 from J; bases not matched to a gene: 18. The CDR3 region has the DNA TGCGCCAGCAGCATAACCACAGGGGGCACCCCCGGAATTTATGGCTACACCTTC. As protein: CASSITTGGTPGIYGYTF.

This clonotype was seen at least ten times. This chain uses TRBV5-1 with TRBJ1-1; D gene unclear. Germline-derived CDR1 and CDR2 are SGHRS and YFSETQ. This CDR3 spans 13 amino acids. Deletions cut 6 bases from V and 4 bases from J, with 13 bases between. The CDR3 sequence is CASTEWVGTEAFF. The CDR3 nucleotides are TGCGCCAGCACGGAATGGGTGGGCACTGAAGCTTTCTTT. Supplemented by reference TRBV5-1 and TRBJ1-1, the full variable domain reads KAGVTQTPRYLIKTRGQQVTLSCSPISGHRSVSWYQQTPGQGLQFLFEYFSETQRNKGNFPGRFSGRQFSNSRSEMNVSTLELGDSALYLCASTEWVGTEAFFGQGTRLTVV.

This clonotype has more than one count but fewer than ten. This rearrangement joins TRBV2 to TRBJ2-7, with D perhaps matching TRBD2 (6 bases). The CDR3 is 19 amino acids. The V end was cut by 1 base, the J end by 4 bases, with 26 bases between. CDR1 SNHLY and CDR2 FYNNEI come from the germline V gene. Here the CDR3 reads CASSEDRREWSGRGYEQYF. The CDR3 DNA reads as TGTGCCAGCAGTGAAGATCGCAGGGAGTGGAGCGGGCGCGGATACGAGCAGTACTTC.

This clonotype was found many times. The chain is built from TRBV18 and TRBJ2-5, with TRBD1 as a possible D gene (6 bases). The V end lost 0 bases, the J end lost 0 bases, and 11 bases lay between the germline ends. The CDR3 is 16 amino acids. In germline, CDR1 is KGHSH, CDR2 LQKENI. The CDR3 protein is CASSPPTGPYQETQYF. The CDR3 DNA sequence: TGTGCCAGCTCACCACCGACAGGACCGTACCAAGAGACCCAGTACTTC.

The chain recombines TRBV5-1 with TRBJ2-6, with D maybe TRBD1 (6 bases). Deletions cut 0 bases from V and 0 bases from J, with 10 bases between. Germline V gene lookup returns CDR1 SGHRS and CDR2 YFSETQ. There are 17 residues in the CDR3. The CDR3 nucleotides read TGCGCCAGCAGCTTGGGCTCAGGGGTCTCTGGGGCCAACGTCCTGACTTTC. Amino acids: CASSLGSGVSGANVLTF.